The 7 T cell receptor beta chains below were found in one sample sequenced in a study of T cells in Graves' hyperthyroidism and ophthalmopathy. RNA transcripts served as the template for amplifying TCR beta CDR3 regions. HTBI primers drove first-round RT-PCR of the TCR CDR3. Each CDR3 protein is one row after TCRdb ran MiXCR on the multiplex PCR reads. The table includes 490,000 or so distinct CDR3 sequences, roughly 23% detected once. Input material: blood. Receptor source: a woman in her seventies with Graves' ophthalmopathy.

This clonotype appeared a few times. The J gene is TRBJ2-5, the V gene TRBV5-1, with 7 positions matching TRBD1. V lost 4 bases and J lost 1; bases outside the gene matches: 4. From germline, CDR1 is SGHRS and CDR2 YFSETQ. CDR3 length equals 14 residues. The CDR3 reads CASSRDSLQETQYF. The CDR3 DNA is TGCGCCAGCAGCCGGGACAGCCTCCAAGAGACCCAGTACTTC.

This clonotype has just one count. A much bigger clone sits one base away, suggesting this may be a read error. The rearrangement uses TRBV6-5 and TRBJ2-4, with D hard to call. The CDR3 consists of 15 residues. Trimming left V 4 bases short and J 1 base short, with 11 bases between. The V gene's germline CDR1 is MNHEY and CDR2 SVGAGI. This CDR3 is CASSSSQLAKNIQYF. The DNA of the CDR3 is TGTGCCAGCAGTTCTAGTCAGTTGGCCAAAAACATTCAGTACTTC.

This clonotype showed up many times. V and J are TRBV28 and TRBJ1-1; D remains ambiguous. Germline loops: CDR1 MDHEN, CDR2 SYDVKM. Trimming shortened V by 3 bases and J by 1 base, and 6 bases separated the two germline ends. This CDR3 region has 13 residues. The CDR3 DNA reads as TGTGCCAGCAGTTTGTTCCAGAACACTGAAGCTTTCTTT. Translating gives CASSLFQNTEAFF.

This clonotype was counted between two and nine times. The V and J genes are TRBV7-2 and TRBJ2-2, with TRBD1 as a possible D gene (6 bases). V was pared by 4 bases and J by 5 bases, with 11 bases between. Per germline, CDR1 SGHTA and CDR2 FQGNSA. CDR3 length: 14 residues. The CDR3 DNA sequence: TGTGCCAGCAGCTCCAGAACAGGGACCGGGGAGCTGTTTTTT. It codes for CASSSRTGTGELFF.

This clonotype was recorded a few times. V and J are TRBV7-2 and TRBJ2-3; D possibly matches TRBD1 or TRBD2 (5 bases each). Trimming cost V 5 bases and J 8 bases, with 20 bases left between them. The CDR3 totals 15 residues. The germline V gene has CDR1 SGHTA and CDR2 FQGNSA. As DNA, the CDR3 is TGTGCCAGCAGCGGGTTTCGGGACCTCCATGGTACGCAGTATTTT. Translation gives CASSGFRDLHGTQYF. The full variable domain, with the rest looked up from reference TRBV7-2 and TRBJ2-3, is GAGVSQSPSNKVTEKGKDVELRCDPISGHTALYWYRQSLGQGLEFLIYFQGNSAPDKSGLPSDRFSAERTGGSVSTLTIQRTQQEDSAVYLCASSGFRDLHGTQYFGPGTRLTVL.

This clonotype was counted a few times. Sequence at one end of the junction differs from germline and may be a read error. In DNA, the CDR3 is TGTGCTAGCAGCCGAGACGGATTCGAGACCCAGTACTTC. Residues: CASSRDGFETQYF. The chain combines TRBV7-7 with TRBJ2-5, with unresolved D. The CDR3 consists of 13 residues. The germline CDR1 and CDR2 sequences are SSHAT and FNYEAQ (reference sequence). Filled out from reference TRBV7-7 and TRBJ2-5, the complete variable domain reads GAGVSQSPRYKVTKRGQDVTLRCDPISSHATLYWYQQALGQGPEFLTYFNYEAQPDKSGLPSDRFSAERPEGSISTLTIQRTEQRDSAMYRCASSRDGFETQYFGPGTRLLVL.

In its sample, this clonotype was seen a few times. The V and J genes are TRBV12-3 or TRBV12-4 and TRBJ1-5; D gene unclear. The CDR3 sequence is 15 residues long. V lost 4 bases, J lost 1 base, and 11 bases lay in between. CDR3 region: CASSSSMLSNQPQHF. In DNA form, the CDR3 reads TGTGCCAGCAGTTCATCGATGCTCAGCAATCAGCCCCAGCATTTT.